This T cell receptor beta chain was identified during a study of regulatory T cells in long-lasting Graves disease. Germline V gene sequence: CDR1 SGHTA, CDR2 FQGNSA. The CDR3 loop spans 14 amino acids. V was shortened by 1 base and J by 4 bases, with 11 bases between the two germline ends. Study-wide results and caveats: With some 2,700 shared public clonotypes, persistent patients exceeded new patients, who shared roughly 920.

Time point reported: newly diagnosed GD, antithyroid drugs for less than 3 months. Following extraction of RNA from PBMCs, that RNA was used to make the TCR library. Recruitment took place at an endocrinology department in Xi'an, China. This clonotype was seen ten or more times. Its antigen is as yet unknown. TCR beta libraries were built with iRepertoire HTBI primers and Arm-PCR of CDR3 regions. TCRdb called the multiplex PCR reads again in MiXCR, with one record for every CDR3 protein. In the table there are under 800,000 distinct CDR3 sequences, about 16% of which are singletons. These data were also reused for a study on T cells in Graves' hyperthyroidism and ophthalmopathy. As that report states: Stable Graves' hyperthyroidism denoted no ophthalmopathy progression over 18 months. Also found in blood were most expanded thyroid clonotypes above 0.001.

The material was peripheral blood mononuclear cells (PBMCs), obtained at new diagnosis, from a patient treated with antithyroid drugs. The genes are TRBV7-2 and TRBJ2-7; D tentatively reads TRBD1 or TRBD2 (5 bases each). The TCR was taken from a woman aged 30 to 39 with Graves disease. The DNA of the CDR3 is TGTGCCAGCAGCTTAGGAGAGGGGCCGTACGAGCAGTACTTC. Amino acids: CASSLGEGPYEQYF.